The following is a T cell receptor (beta chain) sequence with its context. These data come from a study of radiation and T cells in renal cell carcinoma. Per the germline V gene, CDR1 is SGHRS and CDR2 is YFSETQ. J lost 4 bases, V lost 2 bases, and 9 bases had no gene match. This CDR3 spans 16 amino acids. TCRdb's table, derived via immunoSEQ multiplex PCR, lists solely in-frame clones and lacks some. Found here are 100,000 to 150,000 clones, 80% to 90% of them singletons; the top ten hold under 2.5%. The time point was: blood 2 weeks post-SBRT. Treatment given: 15 Gy SBRT to primary tumor, nephrectomy 4 weeks later. Clear cell pathology was present in this patient's renal cell carcinoma.

The sequenced sample was blood, obtained from a patient whose treatment included radiotherapy and nephrectomy. This chain uses TRBV5-1 with TRBJ2-1; 7 nucleotides align to TRBD2. The sequence derives from an older woman with renal cell carcinoma. The CDR3 DNA follows: TGCGCCAGCAGCTTCACCTCGGGGAGGGTATACAATGAGCAGTTCTTC. It yields the protein CASSFTSGRVYNEQFF.